Each of the 17 T cell receptor beta chains below was sequenced from the same sample in a study of neurological immune-mediated disorders. In TCRdb, the 5' RACE reads were re-called with MiXCR into one record per CDR3 protein. The table has 25,000 to 35,000 distinct CDR3 sequences, about 4.8% seen once; the top ten hold 20% to 25%. Sequenced: PBMCs. These receptors originate from a man between 18 and 29 years old in good health.

There are many counts of this clonotype. V and J are TRBV5-5 and TRBJ2-2, with 9 bases lining up with TRBD1. V lost 4 bases to trimming and J lost 5 bases; unmatched junction nucleotides: 15. The CDR3 contains 18 residues. Germline values: CDR1 SGHKS, CDR2 YYEKEE (reference sequence). CDR3 coding DNA: TGTGCCAGCAGCCGCGACCTGAACCGGGACAGGGTAACCGGGGAGCTGTTTTTT. Residues: CASSRDLNRDRVTGELFF.

This clonotype was counted many times. The chain combines TRBV7-8 with TRBJ2-7; TRBD2 aligns across 9 bases. This CDR3 is 15 amino acids long. In germline, CDR1 is SGHVS, CDR2 FQNEAQ. Unmatched junction bases numbered 5, after V lost 5 bases and J lost 0 bases. The CDR3 protein is CASSGSGGSSYEQYF. The CDR3 DNA reads TGTGCCAGCAGCGGTAGCGGGGGTAGCTCCTACGAGCAGTACTTC.

This clonotype was observed at least ten times. This chain links TRBV2 with TRBJ1-4; TRBD1 might be the D (5 bases). Germline V gives CDR1 SNHLY, CDR2 FYNNEI. Deletions cut 1 base from V and 4 bases from J, with 10 bases between. CDR3 size: 15 residues. Written as DNA, the CDR3 is TGTGCCAGCAGTGAAGTCCGGGACTATAATGAAAAACTGTTTTTT. As protein: CASSEVRDYNEKLFF.

There are many counts of this clonotype. The chain carries TRBV5-6 and TRBJ2-7; possible D gene TRBD2, 5 bases. The CDR3 totals 12 residues. The germline V and J ends were trimmed by 2 bases and 2 bases, with 5 bases remaining between them. The germline gives CDR1 SGHDT, CDR2 YYEEEE. The CDR3 spells CASSFGTYEQYF. DNA of the CDR3: TGTGCCAGCAGCTTCGGGACCTACGAGCAGTACTTC. The full variable domain, in which reference TRBV5-6 and TRBJ2-7 provide the parts outside the CDR3, is DAGVTQSPTHLIKTRGQQVTLRCSPKSGHDTVSWYQQALGQGPQFIFQYYEEEERQRGNFPDRFSGHQFPNYSSELNVNALLLGDSALYLCASSFGTYEQYFGPGTRLTVT.

Many counts were recorded for this clonotype. The rearrangement links TRBV18 to TRBJ1-1, with a tentative D call TRBD1 (5 bases). Germline loops: CDR1 KGHSH, CDR2 LQKENI. V was trimmed by 2 bases and J by 11 bases, leaving 18 bases between them. The CDR3 is 14 amino acids. CDR3 region: CASSPGAPTAFAFF. The CDR3 DNA reads as TGTGCCAGCTCACCAGGGGCCCCGACGGCCTTCGCTTTCTTT. Full variable domain (rest looked up from reference TRBV18 and TRBJ1-1): NAGVMQNPRHLVRRRGQEARLRCSPMKGHSHVYWYRQLPEEGLKFMVYLQKENIIDESGMPKERFSAEFPKEGPSILRIQQVVRGDSAAYFCASSPGAPTAFAFFGQGTRLTVV.

With regard to this clonotype: Its ends do not fully match the called genes, so a read error is possible. The chain has TRBV4-1 and TRBJ1-6; tentative D call: TRBD1 (6 bases). Germline CDR1 is MGHRA and CDR2 is YSYEKL. The CDR3 spans 14 residues. CDR3 nucleotides: TGCGCCAACAGCCAAGATATGGGGGCAGGTGAGCAGTACTTT. As protein: CANSQDMGAGEQYF.

This clonotype came up a few times. The V call is TRBV4-1, the J call TRBJ1-1, with D perhaps TRBD1 (5 bases). Looked up from germline, CDR1 is MGHRA and CDR2 is YSYEKL. Trimming left V 1 base short and J 5 bases short, with 17 bases between. This CDR3 region has 16 residues. The chain's CDR3 is CASSQVGWGRKTEAFF. The CDR3 coding sequence is TGCGCCAGCAGCCAAGTCGGCTGGGGCAGGAAAACTGAAGCTTTCTTT.

In this sample, this clonotype turned up many times. The chain couples TRBV7-2 to TRBJ1-1; D ambiguous. CDR1 SGHTA and CDR2 FQGNSA come from the germline V gene. The CDR3 consists of 19 residues. V gave up 4 bases and J gave up 0 bases, with 24 bases separating them. The CDR3 reads CASSSPIRGPRWVNTEAFF. The CDR3, as DNA: TGTGCCAGCAGCTCGCCCATAAGAGGGCCGAGGTGGGTGAACACTGAAGCTTTCTTT. Combining the CDR3 with reference TRBV7-2 and TRBJ1-1 gives the whole variable domain GAGVSQSPSNKVTEKGKDVELRCDPISGHTALYWYRQSLGQGLEFLIYFQGNSAPDKSGLPSDRFSAERTGGSVSTLTIQRTQQEDSAVYLCASSSPIRGPRWVNTEAFFGQGTRLTVV.

This clonotype was observed at least ten times. V usage is TRBV2 and J usage is TRBJ2-1, with 8 bases that match TRBD1. This CDR3 is 15 amino acids long. Germline V gene data show CDR1 as SNHLY and CDR2 as FYNNEI. Trimming took 3 bases from V and 3 from J; bases not matched to a gene: 4. In DNA, the CDR3 is TGTGCCAGCAGTGAGAGACAGGGGTACTACAATGAGCAGTTCTTC. It codes for CASSERQGYYNEQFF.

This clonotype appeared a few times. The rearrangement links TRBV18 to TRBJ2-7; 10 bases fit TRBD1. This CDR3 is 15 amino acids long. CDR1 KGHSH and CDR2 LQKENI come from the germline V gene. Trimming took 6 bases from V and 4 from J; bases not matched to a gene: 9. For the CDR3, the DNA is TGTGCCAGCTCGCCCGGGACAGGGGTTAGGTACGAGCAGTACTTC. The encoded protein is CASSPGTGVRYEQYF.

This clonotype was counted many times. The gene calls are TRBV10-1 and TRBJ2-7; TRBD1 is a possible D gene (6 bases). Trimming shortened V by 5 bases and J by 4 bases, and 15 bases separated the two germline ends. CDR1 WNHNN and CDR2 SYGVQD come from the germline V gene (reference sequence). CDR3 length: 14 amino acids. The CDR3 region is CASSPGDTRYEQYF. The CDR3 DNA is TGCGCCAGCAGTCCAGGGGACACAAGATACGAGCAGTACTTC.

This clonotype was seen at least ten times. V and J are TRBV30 and TRBJ2-2, with 9 bases lining up with TRBD2. Trimming cost V 1 base and J 2 bases; bases outside gene matches: 5. Germline CDR1 is GTSNPN and CDR2 is SVGIG (reference sequence). This CDR3 has 16 amino acids. Written as DNA, the CDR3 is TGTGCCTGGAGTGGACTAGCGGAATATAACACCGGGGAGCTGTTTTTT. Its protein product is CAWSGLAEYNTGELFF.

This clonotype was recorded many times. V is TRBV29-1 and J is TRBJ1-3; D unresolved. This CDR3 contains 12 residues. Trimming pared 5 bases from V and 4 bases from J, leaving 9 bases between. Germline lookup yields CDR1 SQVTM and CDR2 ANQGSEA. The CDR3 DNA reads TGCAGCGTTTCCATGGGAGGAAACACCATATATTTT. It encodes CSVSMGGNTIYF.

The sample holds many counts of this clonotype. J is TRBJ1-2 and V is TRBV15; possible D gene TRBD1, 5 bases. V was shortened by 6 bases and J by 3 bases, with 23 bases between the two germline ends. CDR1 and CDR2 (germline): LNHNV, YYDKDF (reference sequence). The CDR3 extends over 17 amino acids. The CDR3, as DNA: TGTGCCACCAGTCACGGGCCTTGGGGTCGGGGGGACTATGGCTACACCTTC. Protein: CATSHGPWGRGDYGYTF.

This clonotype was found many times. The V call is TRBV2, the J call TRBJ2-7, with 9 positions matching TRBD1. After removal of 5 bases from V and 1 base from J, the junction contained 6 bases not matched to a gene. Germline CDR1 and CDR2: SNHLY and FYNNEI. CDR3 size: 15 residues. This chain's CDR3 is CASSYSGQGSYEQYF. The CDR3 DNA is TGTGCCAGCAGTTACTCGGGACAGGGTTCCTACGAGCAGTACTTC. Combining the CDR3 with reference TRBV2 and TRBJ2-7 gives the whole variable domain EPEVTQTPSHQVTQMGQEVILRCVPISNHLYFYWYRQILGQKVEFLVSFYNNEISEKSEIFDDQFSVERPDGSNFTLKIRSTKLEDSAMYFCASSYSGQGSYEQYFGPGTRLTVT.

At least ten counts were recorded for this clonotype. The chain joins TRBV20-1 to TRBJ1-5, with D tentatively TRBD1 (5 bases). Germline V gives CDR1 DFQATT, CDR2 SNEGSKA (reference sequence). The CDR3 loop spans 16 amino acids. Trimming took 1 base from V and 5 from J, leaving 18 bases between them. CDR3 in DNA: TGCAGTGCTAGAGGGACCCCCGGGGCGGAGGATCAGCCCCAGCATTTT. Translated, it gives CSARGTPGAEDQPQHF.

This clonotype was recorded at least ten times. The rearrangement uses TRBV7-3 and TRBJ1-1; D remains ambiguous. There are 13 residues in the CDR3. The germline V gene encodes CDR1 SGHTA and CDR2 FQGTGA. The ends were cut back, 5 bases at V and 2 bases at J, with 9 bases in the middle. The CDR3 region has the DNA TGTGCCAGCAGCGCACGGCTAAACACTGAAGCTTTCTTT. It translates to CASSARLNTEAFF.